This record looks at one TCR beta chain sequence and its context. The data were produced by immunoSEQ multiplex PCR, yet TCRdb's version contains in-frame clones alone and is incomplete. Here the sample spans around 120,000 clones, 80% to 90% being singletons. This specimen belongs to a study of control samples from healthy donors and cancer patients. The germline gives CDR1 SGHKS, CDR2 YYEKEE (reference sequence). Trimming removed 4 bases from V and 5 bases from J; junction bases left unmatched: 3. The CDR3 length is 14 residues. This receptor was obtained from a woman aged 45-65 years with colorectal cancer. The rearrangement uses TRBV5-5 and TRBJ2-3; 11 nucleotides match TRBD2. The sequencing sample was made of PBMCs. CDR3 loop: CASSLSGGGDTQYF. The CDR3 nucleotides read TGTGCCAGCAGCCTTAGCGGGGGGGGAGATACGCAGTATTTT.